Described below is a single TCR beta chain sequence and its context. Its antigen is undetermined. CDR3 length equals 14 residues. Per the germline V gene, CDR1 is MNHNS and CDR2 is SASEGT. TCRdb derives one entry per CDR3 protein from the 5' RACE reads, leaving out DNA. The sample has 350,000 to 400,000 distinct CDR3 sequences. This entry comes from a study of monozygotic twins with inflammatory bowel disease. Whole-study results and caveats: It was not supported that a single strong signal or clonotype was associated with IBD.

The chain has TRBV6-1 and TRBJ2-7; TCRdb's D call, TRBD1, is unchecked because there is no DNA. The material sequenced was blood. This receptor was taken from a human donor with ulcerative colitis or Crohn's disease, or a healthy co-twin of an affected twin (not recorded which). The CDR3 sequence is CASRFRDRVGEQYF.